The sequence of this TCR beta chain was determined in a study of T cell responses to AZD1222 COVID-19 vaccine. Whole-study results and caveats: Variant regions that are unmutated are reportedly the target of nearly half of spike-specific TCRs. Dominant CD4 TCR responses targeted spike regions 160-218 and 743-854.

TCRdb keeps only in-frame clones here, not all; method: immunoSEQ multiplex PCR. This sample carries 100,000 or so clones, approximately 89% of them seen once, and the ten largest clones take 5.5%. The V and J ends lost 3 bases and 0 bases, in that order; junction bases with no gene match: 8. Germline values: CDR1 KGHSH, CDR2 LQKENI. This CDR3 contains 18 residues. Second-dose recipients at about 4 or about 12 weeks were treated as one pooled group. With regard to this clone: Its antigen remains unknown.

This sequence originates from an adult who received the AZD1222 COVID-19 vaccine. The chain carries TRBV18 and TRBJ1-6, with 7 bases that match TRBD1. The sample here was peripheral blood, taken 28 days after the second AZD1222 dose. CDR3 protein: CASSPGQTPSSYNSPLHF. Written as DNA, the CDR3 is TGTGCCAGCTCACCGGGACAGACCCCGAGCTCCTATAATTCACCCCTCCACTTT.